The entry below describes one TCR beta chain. What it recognizes is unknown. This entry comes from a study of T cell responses to AZD1222 COVID-19 vaccine. In the study overall: Second-dose timings of about 4 or about 12 weeks were pooled.

Study-level points and caveats: Donors were chiefly white British, with a greater number of females, and clonal diversity was perhaps underestimated. Dominant at 160-218 and 743-854, vaccine-associated CD4 TCRs also spanned spike.

The V segment lost 8 bases and the J segment 4 bases; nucleotides outside the gene matches: 15. The CDR3 runs 16 residues. From germline, CDR1 is SGHTA and CDR2 FQGNSA. The protocol was immunoSEQ multiplex PCR, while the TCRdb copy is restricted to in-frame clones and leaves out a portion. The sample has 75,000 to 100,000 clones, about 88% seen once. Specimen: peripheral blood, collected on day 0 of AZD1222 vaccination. The clonotype originates from an adult in good health. The rearrangement uses TRBV7-2 and TRBJ2-7; TRBD1 agrees at 9 bases. The DNA of the CDR3 is TGTGCCAGCTGCCTGGTCCACGGGACAGGGTCTTACGAGCAGTACTTC. Protein product: CASCLVHGTGSYEQYF.